The T cell receptor beta chain described here comes from a study of cytomegalovirus exposure and HLA in healthy donors (dated by TCRdb to 2015 to 2018). In the study overall: An earlier analysis of approximately 590 of the donors reported about 290 Gb of sequence data and some 120 million unique TCR beta sequences from some 180 million T cells. About 310 gigabases of sequencing data and approximately 80 million unique TCR sequences were included in an early release covering around 600 HLA-typed donors. The genetic ancestry cluster associated with self-reported Caucasian donors included 65% to 90% of the 398 genotyped donors. The aim of the study was to test whether cataloging public T cell receptors could identify signatures of past pathogen exposure. Using immunosequencing, the study profiled T cell repertoires from 666 subjects and related those repertoires to cytomegalovirus serostatus. In addition to the first cohort of roughly 700 subjects, a separate validation cohort of approximately 130 different subjects was used. To predict cytomegalovirus infection status, the study brought together high-throughput TCR immunosequencing, statistical association of individual TCRs with disease status, and machine learning. A later analysis re-examined previously published TCR beta repertoires from more than 650 donors and added high-resolution HLA genotyping to investigate patterns of TCR occurrence. Rather than using new phenotypic data, the later analysis identified candidate immune exposures from TCR beta sequences and from how often those sequences occurred across donors. In an earlier analysis of over 550 of the donors, high-throughput TCR beta sequencing was used to judge whether each TCR beta V gene segment behaved as functional or pseudogenic. Donor age, sex, ethnicity and CMV serostatus were collected together with the repertoire data. Genome-wide SNP genotypes for about 60% of the roughly 700 donors were used in a later genetic analysis, which treated that subset as a discovery cohort. Every discovery cohort repertoire had been produced on one sequencing platform. Both class I and class II loci were covered by HLA typing, at four-digit resolution. Typing coverage differed by locus: A, B, C, DRB1 and DQB1 were typed in about 620-640 donors, DQA1 in 500 to 550, DPA1 in around 600, and DPB1 in 472. Roughly five DR-DQ haplotypes were handled as single units for association and clustering because linkage in the cohort was strong. Across some 400 genotyped donors of the cohort, an average of about 240,000 unique TCR beta nucleotide sequences per donor were sequenced, and approximately 19% of those sequences were non-productive. Overall study results and their limits: A total of roughly 160 TCR beta chains were listed by the study as associated with cytomegalovirus. Immune exposure information for the cohort was limited to CMV serostatus. Assigning TCR associations to individual alleles was difficult when HLA alleles, especially DR and DQ, strongly co-occurred. While some public TCRs were present in many individuals, most TCR sequences turned up only very rarely across donors. Cytomegalovirus status was reported to be diagnosed by the classifier with high specificity and sensitivity in both the original and validation cohorts. It was suggested by the authors that the approach could potentially be generalized to other disease states and immunological phenotypes. According to a later analysis, parvovirus B19, influenza, CMV and Epstein-Barr virus appeared linked to several top co-occurrence clusters. A few of the identified cytomegalovirus-associated TCR beta chains were confirmed in vitro to be specific for cytomegalovirus antigens. Correlated functional status among segregating V segments might reflect linkage disequilibrium, but an unknown experimental factor could not be ruled out. An association between a missense DCLRE1C variant and V-gene and J-gene trimming of TCR beta chains was found in a later genetic analysis and replicated in an independent cohort. A later analysis associated some 17,000 TCR beta sequences with specific HLA alleles at a false discovery rate of 0.05. Because counts were too low, approximately 18 rarely observed V segments, including chromosome 9 orphons, were excluded from the earlier analysis of some 540 of the donors. In a later analysis, TCR association rates were found to vary across HLA loci, with the most associated TCRs seen for DRB1 alleles and the fewest for HLA-C alleles. Only TCR beta chains were sequenced in this cohort, and the absence of alpha or paired-chain data limited detectable features. A cluster of highly shared sequence variants was judged likely to represent a technical artifact of the sequencing pipeline. Because some donors lacked HLA typing at each locus, the association tests relied only on the typed subset. In an earlier analysis of roughly 500 of the donors, most TCR beta V segments appeared in productive rearrangements about 90% or about 30% of the time, broadly matching IMGT annotations. A later genetic analysis reported fewer N-insertions in productive TCRs among donors in an Asian-associated ancestry cluster than the roughly 700-donor mean. A later analysis found that HLA-associated TCR beta chains were more clonally expanded and had lower generation probabilities than equally common non-associated chains. Roughly uniform sequencing depth across donors was assumed in presence/absence analyses, although this assumption may not hold. A further reported finding was that TCR beta sequences accurately predicted the HLA-A and HLA-B alleles for most subjects in the first cohort. A later analysis found that most CMV-associated TCR beta chains appeared HLA-restricted, with HLA associations seemingly driven largely by CMV exposure.

The method behind the library was the immunoSEQ multiplex PCR assay. A mixture of 60 forward primers for TCR Vbeta segments and 13 reverse primers for TCR Jbeta segments was used in the multiplex PCR. A multiplex PCR assay on genomic DNA amplified the CDR3 region of rearranged TCR beta genes. Amplified TCR beta libraries were sequenced as 87-base-pair reads on the Illumina HiSeq System. The published analysis was carried out like this. A later analysis tallied around 82 million unique TCR beta chains across the 660 or so repertoires, and roughly 11 million of those chains were shared by two or more donors. To remove PCR and sequencing errors, raw reads were error-corrected and collapsed into unique sequences using a nearest-neighbor algorithm that merged closely related sequences. V, D and J gene segments were assigned by aligning CDR3 sequences to IMGT reference sequences. For a sequence to be retained, a match of at least six nucleotides to both a V gene segment and a J gene segment was required. A rearrangement was called productive if the CDR3 had no stop codons and remained in frame with V and J, and every other rearrangement was called non-productive. Following IMGT convention, CDR3 was defined as the stretch from the second conserved V-encoded cysteine to the conserved J-encoded phenylalanine. The earlier analysis of roughly 590 of the donors excluded sequences that lacked an unambiguous match to a single V gene segment. An earlier analysis of over 450 of the donors classified V segments as functional when productive rearrangements were above 56.7% and as segregating when the standard deviation between donors was above 5%. A statistical classification framework was built for diagnosing cytomegalovirus status from the catalog of TCR beta chain sequences. A later analysis assigned V and J genes by comparing TCR nucleotide sequences with IMGT/GENE-DB human TR gene sequences. Using the TCRdist pipeline, a later analysis assigned CDR3 sequences along with most-parsimonious VDJ recombination scenarios. In a later analysis, every TCR beta chain was defined by the combination of its CDR3 amino acid sequence and its V-gene family, and reads without a unique V-gene family were dropped. As a way to deal with suspected cross-contamination and a sequencing artifact, a later analysis dropped more than 500 nucleotide sequences that were highly shared and had low generation probability. A later analysis calculated a clonal expansion index for each public chain from normalized within-repertoire ranks of inferred template counts. In a later analysis, generation probabilities were computed with a VDJ recombination model fitted to out-of-frame rearrangements, and the resulting probabilities were checked against IGoR. In a later analysis, hypergeometric tests were used to score TCR-TCR, TCR-HLA and TCR-CMV co-occurrence, with a repertoire-size bias correction applied to TCR pairs. False discovery rates were estimated in a later analysis by permuting HLA or CMV assignments 20 times. In a later analysis, co-occurring TCRs were grouped with DBSCAN, and TCRdist sequence similarity was added when clustering was performed within HLA-allele-positive subsets. For co-occurrence clustering, repertoires with fewer than 30,000 or more than 120,000 public chains were excluded, along with five repertoires with anomalous nucleotide sharing. This is the immuneACCESS table as TCRdb keeps it, with only in-frame sequences that have V and J called. A part of the clones is gone; compared with another copy, unresolved V genes explain less than half, and the rest is unexplained. V, J and clone size are taken as reported in that table, and D and trimming were inferred from the DNA itself. This specimen's table enumerates about 210,000 clones. Around 0.95% of the sample lies in the top ten.

To note about this clone: Its cognate antigen has yet to be identified.

The cohort consisted of 666 healthy bone marrow donors. At the time of sampling, every cohort member was nominally healthy, though immune exposures that went unrecorded were likely present. The donor tested CMV seropositive and was one of the 289 seropositive cohort members. A peripheral blood sample was provided by each donor, and peripheral blood mononuclear cells were used for TCR beta sequencing. The Qiagen DNeasy Blood Extraction Kit was used to extract genomic DNA from the blood cell samples. The sequenced sample consisted of PBMCs. This TCR derives from a woman in her twenties or thirties in good health and CMV-seropositive.

The DNA sequence reads TGTGCCAGCAGCTTAGCAGCCCGCTATGGCTACACCTTC. This is translated as CASSLAARYGYTF. The chain uses TRBV7-2 and TRBJ1-2; the D gene cannot be resolved reliably. According to the germline V gene, CDR1 reads SGHTA and CDR2 reads FQGNSA. Including the terminal cysteine and phenylalanine, the CDR3 comprises 13 residues. Only the CDR3 part of the read is kept: 39 bases, read in frame from the first base. Trimming removed 0 bases from V and 4 bases from J, leaving 6 bases between the germline ends.